One and the same sample provided the 5 T cell receptor beta chains below, sequenced in a study of blood T cell repertoires in COVID-19. Using immunoSEQ multiplex PCR, the repertoire was profiled, and TCRdb retains in-frame clones only, with some absent. The table lists 160,000 or so clones, about 85% of them singletons. Material for sequencing was peripheral blood. The receptors come from a woman between 50 and 59 years old with COVID-19, enrolled during active disease.

The chain combines TRBV6-5 with TRBJ2-1; the match to TRBD1 covers 9 bases. The CDR3 length is 15 residues. Germline assignment: CDR1 MNHEY and CDR2 SVGAGI. J gave up 4 bases and V 4 bases, and 5 bases lay outside the gene matches. The CDR3 here is CASSFRDRAYNEQFF. CDR3 DNA: TGTGCCAGCAGTTTCCGGGACAGGGCGTACAATGAGCAGTTCTTC.

The rearrangement links TRBV19 to TRBJ1-5; D unclear. V was shortened by 3 bases and J by 3 bases, with 9 bases between the two germline ends. This CDR3 has 14 residues. In germline, CDR1 is LNHDA, CDR2 SQIVND (reference sequence). The CDR3 spells CASSMREDNQPQHF. CDR3 nucleotides: TGTGCCAGTAGTATGAGGGAGGACAATCAGCCCCAGCATTTT. The variable domain in full, with the rest retrieved from reference TRBV19 and TRBJ1-5, is DGGITQSPKYLFRKEGQNVTLSCEQNLNHDAMYWYRQDPGQGLRLIYYSQIVNDFQKGDIAEGYSVSREKKESFPLTVTSAQKNPTAFYLCASSMREDNQPQHFGDGTRLSIL.

The V and J genes are TRBV19 and TRBJ2-7; D unresolved. Between the trimmed V and J ends, which lost 9 bases and 5 bases, there was a span of 17 bases. The germline CDR1 and CDR2 sequences are LNHDA and SQIVND (reference sequence). The CDR3 sequence is 13 residues long. CDR3 sequence reads: CASQPTENHEQYF. CDR3 coding DNA: TGTGCCAGCCAACCCACTGAGAACCACGAGCAGTACTTC.

The rearrangement links TRBV29-1 to TRBJ2-5; 9 nucleotides line up with TRBD2. The CDR3 is 14 residues long. V lost 4 bases, J lost 6 bases, and 9 bases stayed unmatched. Germline V lookup: CDR1 SQVTM, CDR2 ANQGSEA. The CDR3 DNA reads TGCAGCGTTGCGGCCGGCGGGGGGGTTAAGACCCAGTACTTC. Protein sequence: CSVAAGGGVKTQYF.

The chain combines TRBV10-3 with TRBJ1-1; TRBD1 aligns across 12 bases. This CDR3 is built from 16 residues. Germline assignment: CDR1 ENHRY and CDR2 SYGVKD. V lost 9 bases, J lost 1 base, and 9 bases stayed unmatched. In DNA form, the CDR3 reads TGTGCCATTAAGCCGGGACAGGGGGCGGGGAACACTGAAGCTTTCTTT. Protein: CAIKPGQGAGNTEAFF.